This section outlines one TCR beta chain sequence together with its context. As originally analysed: Amplifying reference gene primers gave estimates of nucleated cell counts. Using immunoSEQ multiplex PCR, the repertoire was profiled, and TCRdb retains in-frame clones only, with some absent. The V and J calls and clone size were taken over from that table, and D and trimming were inferred from the DNA. The sample comprises around 270,000 clones, about 91% of which are singletons, and under 3% rests with the top ten. Seattle patients were enrolled while actively infected and followed longitudinally. The data derive from a study of blood T cell repertoires in COVID-19. About the study: The United States, Italy and Spain were the sources of the acute and convalescent COVID-19 samples. From T cells, B-cell-depleted T cells, or PBMCs came the material, which was cDNA or gDNA.

CDR3 length: 15 amino acids. The germline gives CDR1 SGHTA, CDR2 FQGTGA. V lost 4 bases to trimming and J lost 4 bases; unmatched junction nucleotides: 5. The sample was peripheral blood. V usage is TRBV7-3 and J usage is TRBJ2-2; TRBD1 aligns across 8 bases. This clonotype was obtained from a person under 35 with COVID-19, enrolled during active disease. The CDR3 bases are TGTGCCAGCAGCTCACAACAGGGGGGCACCGGGGAGCTGTTTTTT. Its translation: CASSSQQGGTGELFF.